The 6 T cell receptor beta chains listed next were all sequenced from one sample in a study of OX40 agonist ivuxolimab in advanced cancers. This table comes from immunoSEQ multiplex PCR, and its TCRdb copy is limited to in-frame clones, with some not included. The table lists about 81,000 clones, approximately 90% of them singletons. Sequenced material: CD4+ or CD8+ T cells sorted from blood, taken in a trial of the OX40 agonist ivuxolimab. Every receptor here comes from an adult with an advanced solid tumor such as melanoma, head and neck, liver or kidney cancer.

The V call is TRBV7-9, the J call TRBJ1-1; D is possibly TRBD1 (5 bases). The germline V gene has CDR1 SEHNR and CDR2 FQNEAQ (reference sequence). Trimming pared 4 bases from V and 3 bases from J, leaving 9 bases between. The length of the CDR3 is 13 residues. CDR3 nucleotides: TGTGCCAGCAGCTCCAGGGAGTACACTGAAGCTTTCTTT. The encoded protein is CASSSREYTEAFF.

This sequence joins TRBV19 and TRBJ1-1, with D unclear. The CDR3 loop spans 13 amino acids. The germline CDR1 and CDR2 sequences are LNHDA and SQIVND (reference sequence). V gave up 0 bases and J gave up 11 bases, with 13 bases separating them. The CDR3 sequence is CASSIEPPRSAFF. In DNA, the CDR3 is TGTGCCAGTAGTATAGAGCCCCCTCGAAGCGCTTTCTTT.

As regards this clone: The conserved closing phenylalanine or tryptophan is absent in this CDR3, likely reflecting a read error. V and J are TRBV2 and TRBJ1-6, with D possibly matching TRBD1 (6 bases). The CDR3 contains 13 residues. Germline values: CDR1 SNHLY, CDR2 FYNNEI. Trimming stripped 7 bases from V and 9 bases from J, with 13 bases between. CDR3 DNA sequence: TGTGCCAGCACCCTCGAGGGGGGTTCACCCCTCCACCTT. It translates to CASTLEGGSPLHL.

The CDR3 spells CASSPRGAYTDTQYF. As DNA, the CDR3 is TGTGCCAGCAGCCCCCGGGGGGCCTACACAGATACGCAGTATTTT. This chain links TRBV9 with TRBJ2-3; perhaps TRBD2 as D (7 bases). The CDR3 loop spans 15 amino acids. With 4 bases removed from V and 2 bases from J, the gap between germline ends came to 14 bases. Germline loops: CDR1 SGDLS, CDR2 YYNGEE.

The chain couples TRBV5-1 to TRBJ2-5; D is possibly TRBD1 (6 bases). Germline V CDR1 and CDR2: SGHRS, YFSETQ. This CDR3 is built from 14 residues. V lost 4 bases and J lost 5, with 15 bases in between. Here the CDR3 DNA reads TGCGCCAGCAGCGGGGGCCTCCACATTGAGACCCAGTACTTC. As protein: CASSGGLHIETQYF.

The rearrangement uses TRBV6-5 and TRBJ2-7; D remains ambiguous. The CDR3 consists of 14 residues. V gave up 5 bases and J gave up 6 bases, with 17 bases separating them. Germline-derived CDR1 and CDR2 are MNHEY and SVGAGI. The CDR3 coding sequence is TGTGCCAGCAGTCCGATGAAGGGCCTCCCCGAGCAGTACTTC. The encoded protein is CASSPMKGLPEQYF.